Listed below are T cell receptor beta chains from one sample, sequenced in a study of T-cell reconstitution after alpha-beta-depleted transplantation in children. Each CDR3 protein gets one entry after TCRdb re-called the PCR reads with MiXCR. The data contain roughly 500,000 distinct CDR3 sequences, roughly an eighth of them singletons. The starting material was PBMCs from the stem cell graft donor, obtained from the stem cell graft. The receptors shown here come from a human donor who donated a stem cell graft to a child with combined immunodeficiency. The conserved cysteine and the conserved F or W are not part of the CDR3 here. Where a row states a size, it is once, few, many or the class of an expanded clone; other rows omit it.

clone_size,v_call,j_call,cdr3_length,cdr3_aa
few,TRBV5-1,TRBJ1-1,11,ASSFGGTTEAF
.,TRBV4-3,TRBJ2-5,13,ASSHEQGGGEAQY
many,TRBV7-9,TRBJ2-2,11,ASSLAATGELF
few,TRBV2,TRBJ2-2,15,ASSDLGGSSWTGELF
few,TRBV28,TRBJ2-3,12,ASSYSGGAETQY
.,TRBV2,TRBJ2-3,11,ASISRGTDTQY
many,TRBV29-1,TRBJ2-1,10,SVERANNEQF
once,TRBV18,TRBJ1-4,14,ASSRQEPATNEKLF
many,TRBV27,TRBJ2-1,14,ASSFSQGAAYNEQF
few,TRBV24-1,TRBJ2-5,15,ATSDTRGQGLQETQY